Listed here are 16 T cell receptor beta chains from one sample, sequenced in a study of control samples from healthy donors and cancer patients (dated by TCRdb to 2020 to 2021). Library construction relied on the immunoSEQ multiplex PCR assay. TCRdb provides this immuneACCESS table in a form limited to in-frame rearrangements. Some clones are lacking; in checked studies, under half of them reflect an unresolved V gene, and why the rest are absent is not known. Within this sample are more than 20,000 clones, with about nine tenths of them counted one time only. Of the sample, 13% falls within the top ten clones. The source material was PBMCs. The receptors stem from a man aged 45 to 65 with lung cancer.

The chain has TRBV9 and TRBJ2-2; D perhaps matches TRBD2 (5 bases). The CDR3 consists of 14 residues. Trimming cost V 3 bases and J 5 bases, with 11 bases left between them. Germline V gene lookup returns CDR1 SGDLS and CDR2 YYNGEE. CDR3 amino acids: CASSAVLGTGELFF. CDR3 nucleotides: TGTGCCAGCAGCGCGGTACTAGGGACCGGGGAGCTGTTTTTT.

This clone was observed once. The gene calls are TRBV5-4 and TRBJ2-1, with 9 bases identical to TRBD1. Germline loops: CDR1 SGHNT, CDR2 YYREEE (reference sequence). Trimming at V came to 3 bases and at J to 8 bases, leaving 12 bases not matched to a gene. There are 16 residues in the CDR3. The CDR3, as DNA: TGTGCCAGCAGCTCCGGACGGGACAGGGCTATGGATGAGCAGTTCTTC. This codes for CASSSGRDRAMDEQFF.

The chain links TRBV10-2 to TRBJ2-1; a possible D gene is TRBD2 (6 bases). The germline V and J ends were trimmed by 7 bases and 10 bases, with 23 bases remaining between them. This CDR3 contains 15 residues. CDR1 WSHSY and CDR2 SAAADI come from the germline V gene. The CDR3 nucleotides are TGCGCCAGCACCCTCGGGAGAAGCCTAAAGTTGGAGCAGTTCTTC. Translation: CASTLGRSLKLEQFF.

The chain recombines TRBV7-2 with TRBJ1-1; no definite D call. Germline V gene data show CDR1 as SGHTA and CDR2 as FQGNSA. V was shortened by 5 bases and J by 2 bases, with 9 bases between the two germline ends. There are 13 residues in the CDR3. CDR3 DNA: TGTGCCAGCAGCCCCTACACTAACACTGAAGCTTTCTTT. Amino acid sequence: CASSPYTNTEAFF. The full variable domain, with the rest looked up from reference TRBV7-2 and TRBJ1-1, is GAGVSQSPSNKVTEKGKDVELRCDPISGHTALYWYRQSLGQGLEFLIYFQGNSAPDKSGLPSDRFSAERTGGSVSTLTIQRTQQEDSAVYLCASSPYTNTEAFFGQGTRLTVV.

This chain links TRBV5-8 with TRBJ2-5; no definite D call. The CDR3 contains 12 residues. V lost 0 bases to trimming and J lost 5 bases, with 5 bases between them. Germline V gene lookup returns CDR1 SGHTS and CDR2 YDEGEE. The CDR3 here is CASSLVVETQYF. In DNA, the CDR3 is TGTGCCAGCAGCTTGGTTGTGGAGACCCAGTACTTC. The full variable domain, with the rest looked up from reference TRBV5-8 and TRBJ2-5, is EAGVTQSPTHLIKTRGQQATLRCSPISGHTSVYWYQQALGLGLQFLLWYDEGEERNRGNFPPRFSGRQFPNYSSELNVNALELEDSALYLCASSLVVETQYFGPGTRLLVL.

The CDR3 DNA reads as TGTGCCAGTAGCCGACTCAAGGACTATGGCTACACCTTC. The encoded protein is CASSRLKDYGYTF. The chain combines TRBV19 with TRBJ1-2; D uncertain. With 6 bases removed from V and 3 bases from J, the gap between germline ends came to 11 bases. Germline CDR1 and CDR2: LNHDA and SQIVND (reference sequence). The CDR3 is 13 amino acids.

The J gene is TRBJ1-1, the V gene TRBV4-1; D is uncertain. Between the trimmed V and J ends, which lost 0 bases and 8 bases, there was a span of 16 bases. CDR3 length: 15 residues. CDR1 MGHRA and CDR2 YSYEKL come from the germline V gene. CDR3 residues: CASSQDRLEGGEAFF. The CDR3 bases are TGCGCCAGCAGCCAAGATAGGTTGGAGGGCGGGGAAGCTTTCTTT.

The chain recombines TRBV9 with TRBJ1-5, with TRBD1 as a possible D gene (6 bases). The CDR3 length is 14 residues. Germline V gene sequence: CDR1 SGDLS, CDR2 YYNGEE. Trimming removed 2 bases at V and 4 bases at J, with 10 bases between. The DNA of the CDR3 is TGTGCCAGCAGCGTTTCAGGGGAGAATCAGCCCCAGCATTTT. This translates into CASSVSGENQPQHF.

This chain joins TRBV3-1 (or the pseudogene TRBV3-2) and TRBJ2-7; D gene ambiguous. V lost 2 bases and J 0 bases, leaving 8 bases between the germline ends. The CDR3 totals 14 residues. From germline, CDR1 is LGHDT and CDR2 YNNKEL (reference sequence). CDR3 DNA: TGTGCCAGCAGCCAACCACCAGACTCCTACGAGCAGTACTTC. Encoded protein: CASSQPPDSYEQYF.

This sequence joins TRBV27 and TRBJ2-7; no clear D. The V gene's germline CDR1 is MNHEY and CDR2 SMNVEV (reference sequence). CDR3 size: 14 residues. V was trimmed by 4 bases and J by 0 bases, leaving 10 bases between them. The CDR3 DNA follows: TGTGCCAGCAGTTCCTCACAGCCCTCCTACGAGCAGTACTTC. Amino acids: CASSSSQPSYEQYF.

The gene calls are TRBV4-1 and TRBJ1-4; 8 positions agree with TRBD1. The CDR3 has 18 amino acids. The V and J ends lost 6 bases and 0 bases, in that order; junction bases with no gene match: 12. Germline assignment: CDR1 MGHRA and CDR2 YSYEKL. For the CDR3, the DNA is TGCGCCAGCAGTTTTACAGGGGGGTACGTCGCAACTAATGAAAAACTGTTTTTT. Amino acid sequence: CASSFTGGYVATNEKLFF.

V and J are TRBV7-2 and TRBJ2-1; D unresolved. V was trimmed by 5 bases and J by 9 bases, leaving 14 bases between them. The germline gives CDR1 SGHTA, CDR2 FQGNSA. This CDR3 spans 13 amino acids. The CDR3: CASSQSPGGEQFF. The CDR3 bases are TGTGCCAGCAGCCAATCCCCGGGCGGTGAGCAGTTCTTC.

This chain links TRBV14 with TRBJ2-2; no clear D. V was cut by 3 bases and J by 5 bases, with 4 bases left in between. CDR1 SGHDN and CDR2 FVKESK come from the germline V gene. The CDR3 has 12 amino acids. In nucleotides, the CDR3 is TGTGCCAGCAGCCAGGTGACCGGGGAGCTGTTTTTT. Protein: CASSQVTGELFF.

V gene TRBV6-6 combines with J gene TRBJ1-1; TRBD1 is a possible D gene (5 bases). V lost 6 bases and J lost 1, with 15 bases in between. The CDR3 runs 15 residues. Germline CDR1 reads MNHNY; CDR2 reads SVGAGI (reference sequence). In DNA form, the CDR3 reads TGTGCCAGCAGAGCGGGGGGGACCGGGAACACTGAAGCTTTCTTT. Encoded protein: CASRAGGTGNTEAFF.

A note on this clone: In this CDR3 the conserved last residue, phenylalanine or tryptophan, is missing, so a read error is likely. This CDR3 reads CASSLAGSRSSYNSPLHL. The CDR3 DNA sequence: TGTGCCAGCAGCTTGGCCGGGTCAAGGAGCTCCTATAATTCACCCCTCCACCTT. The chain recombines TRBV5-6 with TRBJ1-6; D is unresolved. Trimming took 0 bases from V and 0 from J, leaving 13 bases between them. Per germline, CDR1 SGHDT and CDR2 YYEEEE. This CDR3 has 18 residues.

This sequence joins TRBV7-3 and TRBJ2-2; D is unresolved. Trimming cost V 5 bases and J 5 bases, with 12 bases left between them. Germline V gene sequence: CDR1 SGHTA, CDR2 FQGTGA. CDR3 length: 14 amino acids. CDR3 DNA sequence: TGTGCCAGCAGCGTAAGACCCGGGACCGGGGAGCTGTTTTTT. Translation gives CASSVRPGTGELFF.